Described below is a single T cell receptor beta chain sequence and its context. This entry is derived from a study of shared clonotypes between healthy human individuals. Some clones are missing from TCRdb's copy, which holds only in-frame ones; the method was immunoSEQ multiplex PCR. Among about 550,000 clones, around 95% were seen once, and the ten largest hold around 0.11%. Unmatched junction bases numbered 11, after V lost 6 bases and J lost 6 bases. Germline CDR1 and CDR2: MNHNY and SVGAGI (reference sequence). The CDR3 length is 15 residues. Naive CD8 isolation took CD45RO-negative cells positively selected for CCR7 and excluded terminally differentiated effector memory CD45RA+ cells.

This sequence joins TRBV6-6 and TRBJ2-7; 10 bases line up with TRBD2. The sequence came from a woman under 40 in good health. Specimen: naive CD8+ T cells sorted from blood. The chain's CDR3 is CASSPPQREGSEQYF. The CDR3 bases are TGTGCCAGCAGCCCCCCTCAGCGGGAGGGAAGCGAGCAGTACTTC.